The present T cell receptor (beta chain) was sequenced within a study of CD8 T cells in cerebrospinal fluid in Alzheimer's disease. Overall study findings and caveats: No causal link between EBV and Alzheimer's follows from EBV-specific cerebrospinal fluid TCRs, authors warned. Versus healthy subjects, Alzheimer's patients more often had clones of at least 3%.

CSF cells were profiled by 10X single-cell V(D)J and 5' expression. TCRdb re-called the 10x single-cell sequencing reads; every CDR3 protein appears as one record, without DNA. Seen in this sample are more than 1,000 distinct CDR3 sequences; the ten most common clones hold 6.5% to 10%. CDR1 and CDR2 (germline): KGHDR, SFDVKD. This CDR3 comprises 15 residues. This clonotype counts as large by frequency. Its antigen is not identified. The gene calls are TRBV24-1 and TRBJ2-2; the D call of TRBD2 rests on TCRdb alone, since no DNA is present to check it. The receptor was isolated from a human donor in good health. Sequencing input: cerebrospinal fluid. CDR3 in amino acids: CATSSPGENTGELFF.